These 25 T cell receptor beta chains originate from one sample sequenced in a study of T cell clonotyping in hematopoietic cell transplantation. The data were produced by immunoSEQ multiplex PCR, yet TCRdb's version contains in-frame clones alone and is incomplete. The repertoire holds about 9,200 clones, approximately 97% seen once, with 2.4% in the top ten. The sequencing here drew on peripheral blood mononuclear cells, taken 100 days after allogeneic stem cell transplant. All receptors derive from a male patient over 55 who had an allogeneic stem cell transplant from a related donor, so the T cells may come from the graft donor. Some clones in this sample may be carry-over from other donors' samples.

The chain employs TRBV11-3 and TRBJ2-5; 7 nucleotides agree with TRBD1. V gave up 3 bases and J gave up 2 bases; unmatched junction bases: 0. CDR3 length: 13 residues. Germline assignment: CDR1 SGHNT and CDR2 YENEEA. The CDR3 DNA reads TGTGCCAGCAGCTTGGGACAGCAAGAGACCCAGTACTTC. The encoded protein is CASSLGQQETQYF.

The V and J genes are TRBV9 and TRBJ1-3; the D is unclear. Deletions cut 0 bases from V and 0 bases from J, with 10 bases between. CDR1 is SGDLS, CDR2 YYNGEE, per germline. The CDR3 has 16 amino acids. The CDR3: CASSVAGQSSGNTIYF. In DNA form, the CDR3 reads TGTGCCAGCAGCGTAGCCGGCCAGAGCTCTGGAAACACCATATATTTT.

The genes are TRBV7-2 and TRBJ1-1; no clear D. Trimming removed 0 bases at V and 2 bases at J, with 7 bases between. Germline CDR1 SGHTA, CDR2 FQGNSA. This CDR3 comprises 14 residues. Written as DNA, the CDR3 is TGTGCCAGCAGCTTAGCGGCAGAAAACACTGAAGCTTTCTTT. Translation gives CASSLAAENTEAFF.

In this sample, this clone turned up a few times. This chain joins TRBV27 and TRBJ2-3; 7 bases agree with TRBD1. Germline trimming cut 6 bases from V and 1 base from J; bases unmatched to any gene: 10. Per germline, CDR1 MNHEY and CDR2 SMNVEV (reference sequence). This CDR3 is built from 16 residues. The CDR3 region is CASSRIPGQRTDTQYF. CDR3 nucleotide sequence: TGTGCCAGCAGCCGAATTCCGGGACAGCGCACAGATACGCAGTATTTT.

This clone was seen just once. The J gene is TRBJ1-5, the V gene TRBV28; TRBD1 is a possible D gene (5 bases). CDR1 is MDHEN, CDR2 SYDVKM, per germline. V was pared by 4 bases and J by 2 bases, with 15 bases between. This CDR3 region has 16 residues. CDR3 sequence: CASSSYVGPGNQPQHF. The CDR3 coding sequence is TGTGCCAGCAGTTCTTACGTGGGGCCGGGCAATCAGCCCCAGCATTTT.

The V gene is TRBV19, the J gene TRBJ2-3; TRBD2 matches 11 bases. The V gene end was trimmed by 5 bases and the J gene end by 1 base; junction bases not matched to a gene: 2. CDR3 length: 15 amino acids. Per the germline V gene, CDR1 is LNHDA and CDR2 is SQIVND (reference sequence). CDR3: CASSLTSGGTDTQYF. The DNA for the CDR3 is TGTGCCAGTAGTTTGACTAGCGGGGGCACAGATACGCAGTATTTT. Looking up the rest from reference TRBV19 and TRBJ2-3 gives the full variable domain: DGGITQSPKYLFRKEGQNVTLSCEQNLNHDAMYWYRQDPGQGLRLIYYSQIVNDFQKGDIAEGYSVSREKKESFPLTVTSAQKNPTAFYLCASSLTSGGTDTQYFGPGTRLTVL.

This chain connects TRBV6-5 to TRBJ1-5; tentatively, D is TRBD1 (6 bases). The CDR3 runs 13 residues. Deletions cut 5 bases from V and 10 bases from J, with 15 bases between. The germline CDR1 and CDR2 sequences are MNHEY and SVGAGI. CDR3 amino acids: CASSTTTGRPQHF. CDR3 nucleotides: TGTGCCAGCAGTACCACGACAGGTCGTCCCCAGCATTTT.

The chain carries TRBV28 and TRBJ2-2, with D perhaps matching TRBD1 or TRBD2 (5 bases each). V gave up 2 bases and J gave up 5 bases, with 15 bases separating them. CDR3 length equals 16 residues. Germline CDR1 MDHEN, CDR2 SYDVKM. In DNA, the CDR3 is TGTGCCAGCAGTTTACCACACCGGGGACGGACCGGGGAGCTGTTTTTT. Translation gives CASSLPHRGRTGELFF.

The chain employs TRBV5-1 and TRBJ2-1, with 8 bases matching TRBD1. In germline, CDR1 is SGHRS, CDR2 YFSETQ. The CDR3 covers 15 residues. V shed 0 bases and J 7 bases; nucleotides not matched to a gene: 6. CDR3 residues: CASSLAPDRENEQFF. CDR3 in DNA: TGCGCCAGCAGCTTGGCCCCGGACAGGGAAAATGAGCAGTTCTTC.

The chain is built from TRBV6-1 and TRBJ1-4; no firm D call. In germline, CDR1 is MNHNS, CDR2 SASEGT. CDR3 length equals 15 residues. Trimming left V 5 bases short and J 0 bases short, with 10 bases between. The CDR3 reads CASSNYRATNEKLFF. The CDR3 DNA reads as TGTGCCAGCAGTAACTACAGAGCAACTAATGAAAAACTGTTTTTT.

The chain employs TRBV19 and TRBJ2-4; D may be TRBD1 or TRBD2 (6 bases each). The CDR3 is 19 amino acids. V was cut by 2 bases and J by 3 bases, with 23 bases left in between. Germline V lookup: CDR1 LNHDA, CDR2 SQIVND (reference sequence). The CDR3 sequence is CASSIRGDNRGVGKNIQYF. The DNA for the CDR3 is TGTGCCAGTAGTATAAGGGGGGACAACCGCGGAGTAGGCAAAAACATTCAGTACTTC.

The chain is built from TRBV28 and TRBJ1-6, with D perhaps matching TRBD1 (5 bases). The ends were cut back, 5 bases at V and 6 bases at J, with 17 bases in the middle. The CDR3 consists of 16 residues. CDR1 and CDR2 from the germline V gene are MDHEN and SYDVKM. The CDR3 sequence: CASSRGQGEGNSPLHF. CDR3 DNA: TGTGCCAGCAGTCGCGGGCAGGGCGAGGGTAATTCACCCCTCCACTTT.

This clone has only a few counts. The J gene is TRBJ1-1, the V gene TRBV7-6; no clear D. The CDR3 consists of 13 residues. The germline gives CDR1 SGHVS, CDR2 FNYEAQ. Trimming pared 4 bases from V and 1 base from J, leaving 7 bases between. The CDR3: CASSSHENTEAFF. CDR3 coding DNA: TGTGCCAGCAGCTCCCATGAGAACACTGAAGCTTTCTTT. Complete variable domain (other parts from reference TRBV7-6 and TRBJ1-1): GAGVSQSPRYKVTKRGQDVALRCDPISGHVSLYWYRQALGQGPEFLTYFNYEAQQDKSGLPNDRFSAERPEGSISTLTIQRTEQRDSAMYRCASSSHENTEAFFGQGTRLTVV.

The chain combines TRBV7-2 with TRBJ1-4, with D perhaps matching TRBD1 (6 bases). CDR1 and CDR2 (germline): SGHTA, FQGNSA. The CDR3 covers 16 residues. The ends were cut back, 5 bases at V and 8 bases at J, with 21 bases in the middle. DNA of the CDR3: TGTGCCAGCAGCACATCGCTCGGGGGCGCCGGGGAAAAACTGTTTTTT. It codes for CASSTSLGGAGEKLFF.

This clone showed up just a few times. V usage is TRBV27 and J usage is TRBJ2-1; 7 bases fit TRBD1. Trimming cost V 8 bases and J 3 bases; bases outside gene matches: 13. This CDR3 comprises 16 residues. From germline, CDR1 is MNHEY and CDR2 SMNVEV (reference sequence). The CDR3 coding sequence is TGTGCCAGCTCCCCCACCGGGACAGCTGGCTACAATGAGCAGTTCTTC. Translated: CASSPTGTAGYNEQFF.

This clone occurred once. The genes are TRBV4-2 and TRBJ1-2; 8 positions match TRBD1. The V and J ends lost 2 bases and 2 bases, in that order; junction bases with no gene match: 4. The CDR3 contains 15 residues. Germline lookup yields CDR1 LGHNA and CDR2 YNFKEQ. The CDR3 spells CASSQTQGANYGYTF. The CDR3 DNA reads as TGTGCCAGCAGCCAAACTCAGGGGGCGAACTATGGCTACACCTTC.

This chain connects TRBV19 to TRBJ2-2, with unresolved D. This CDR3 is built from 13 residues. Looked up from germline, CDR1 is LNHDA and CDR2 is SQIVND (reference sequence). Trimming shortened V by 6 bases and J by 0 bases, and 5 bases separated the two germline ends. The CDR3 protein is CASSLPNTGELFF. The CDR3 nucleotides read TGTGCCAGTAGCCTCCCGAACACCGGGGAGCTGTTTTTT.

The rearrangement uses TRBV6-5 and TRBJ1-2, with 10 bases identical to TRBD1. This CDR3 has 13 amino acids. Germline V gene data show CDR1 as MNHEY and CDR2 as SVGAGI. Trimming cost V 8 bases and J 8 bases; bases outside gene matches: 8. The CDR3 protein is CASQKGQGTGYTF. CDR3 bases: TGTGCCAGCCAAAAGGGACAGGGGACGGGCTACACCTTC.

The chain joins TRBV19 to TRBJ2-7; a possible D gene is TRBD1 (6 bases). In germline, CDR1 is LNHDA, CDR2 SQIVND (reference sequence). This CDR3 comprises 13 residues. The V end lost 8 bases, the J end lost 5 bases, and 16 bases lay between the germline ends. The chain's CDR3 is CASVGTKDDEQYF. The CDR3 bases are TGTGCCAGTGTAGGGACAAAGGACGACGAGCAGTACTTC.

The genes are TRBV27 and TRBJ1-3, with D possibly being TRBD1 (5 bases). The CDR3 totals 14 residues. Trimming stripped 3 bases from V and 1 base from J, with 7 bases between. Germline CDR1 is MNHEY and CDR2 is SMNVEV (reference sequence). The CDR3 spells CASSFGGSGNTIYF. DNA of the CDR3: TGTGCCAGCAGTTTTGGGGGATCTGGAAACACCATATATTTT.

With respect to this clone: At one end the junction does not follow the germline gene, possibly because of a read error. The chain links TRBV28 to TRBJ1-2; TRBD1 aligns across 9 bases. This CDR3 comprises 11 residues. Germline V lookup: CDR1 MDHEN, CDR2 SYDVKM. Here the CDR3 reads CASSPTRDRVF. The CDR3 DNA sequence: TGTGCCAGCAGTCCAACGAGGGACAGGGTCTTC.

This chain connects TRBV7-2 to TRBJ1-4; D may be TRBD1 (6 bases). CDR1 and CDR2 from the germline V gene are SGHTA and FQGNSA. Trimming took off 5 bases at V and 8 bases at J, with 12 bases between the two ends. The CDR3 is 13 amino acids. As DNA, the CDR3 is TGTGCCAGCAGCCAGACAGGTGGCGAAAAACTGTTTTTT. It encodes CASSQTGGEKLFF.

The rearrangement uses TRBV19 and TRBJ2-2; D possibly corresponds to TRBD1 (5 bases). V was pared by 9 bases and J by 1 base, with 18 bases between. This CDR3 region has 16 residues. The germline CDR1 and CDR2 sequences are LNHDA and SQIVND (reference sequence). The CDR3 bases are TGTGCCAGCCTATTAGGACACCAACTGAACACCGGGGAGCTGTTTTTT. Protein: CASLLGHQLNTGELFF. The whole variable domain, filled in from reference TRBV19 and TRBJ2-2, reads DGGITQSPKYLFRKEGQNVTLSCEQNLNHDAMYWYRQDPGQGLRLIYYSQIVNDFQKGDIAEGYSVSREKKESFPLTVTSAQKNPTAFYLCASLLGHQLNTGELFFGEGSRLTVL.

The chain carries TRBV5-1 and TRBJ1-2; no clear D. The V end was cut by 1 base, the J end by 4 bases, with 5 bases between. Per the germline V gene, CDR1 is SGHRS and CDR2 is YFSETQ. The CDR3 runs to 12 residues. The CDR3 sequence is CASSLSSYGYTF. The CDR3 DNA reads as TGCGCCAGCAGCTTGTCAAGCTATGGCTACACCTTC.

The rearrangement uses TRBV5-6 and TRBJ2-7, with D maybe TRBD2 (5 bases). The CDR3 spans 14 residues. The germline V gene encodes CDR1 SGHDT and CDR2 YYEEEE. V was clipped by 3 bases and J by 2 bases, with 12 bases between them. The CDR3 DNA reads as TGTGCCAGCAGCTCGGCGGGTGCTACCTACGAGCAGTACTTC. Translated, it gives CASSSAGATYEQYF.